This TCR beta chain is from a study of T cell responses to AZD1222 COVID-19 vaccine. Study outcomes and limitations: As reported, nearly half of all spike-specific TCRs target variant regions that are unmutated. With dominance at 160-218 and 743-854, vaccine-associated CD4 TCRs spanned spike. Baseline serostatus was positive in only a handful of AZD1222 recipients. Most donors were white British, females outnumbered males, and clonal diversity was possibly underestimated.

The CDR3 consists of 17 residues. Germline V CDR1 and CDR2: LGHNA, YSLEER. V lost 0 bases and J lost 0, with 15 bases in between. Repertoires were generated with immunoSEQ multiplex PCR, while TCRdb's copy carries only in-frame clones and drops some. The sample consists of about 96,000 clones, about 88% of them appearing once. Turning to this clone: Antigen specificity is unknown.

The sequence derives from an adult in good health. Sequenced material: peripheral blood, taken on day 0 of AZD1222 vaccination. The chain uses TRBV4-3 and TRBJ2-7; D gene unclear. CDR3 nucleotide sequence: TGCGCCAGCAGCCAAGAATATCCACGGAAAATCTCCTACGAGCAGTACTTC. Amino acids: CASSQEYPRKISYEQYF.